This T cell receptor beta chain was profiled in a study of cytomegalovirus exposure and HLA in healthy donors. About the study: Unique TCRs numbering approximately 81 million, obtained from HLA-typed donors, made up an early data release.

Germline V gene lookup returns CDR1 SGHNT and CDR2 YYREEE (reference sequence). V shed 4 bases and J 4 bases; nucleotides not matched to a gene: 10. There are 16 residues in the CDR3. It was with 60 Vbeta and 13 Jbeta primers that the PCR ran. The assay was immunoSEQ multiplex PCR, and TCRdb's table has in-frame clones only and misses some. The data show 250,000 to 350,000 clones, approximately 90% seen once. The study's findings and limits: The authors enumerated some 160 TCR beta chains as linked to cytomegalovirus.

As regards this clone: The antigen is undetermined.

The sequence was collected from a man aged 35-49 years in good health and CMV-seropositive. The gene calls are TRBV5-4 and TRBJ2-5; 10 positions match TRBD1. The sample consisted of PBMCs. In DNA, the CDR3 is TGTGCCAGCAGCCCAGGCGGGACAGGGGTTGGAGAGACCCAGTACTTC. Residues: CASSPGGTGVGETQYF.